Below are 17 T cell receptor beta chains sequenced from a single sample in a study of PD-L1 blockade in urothelial cancer. Produced via immunoSEQ multiplex PCR; TCRdb's table is partial and in-frame only. Among some 84,000 clones listed, about four fifths were seen once. The sequencing here drew on PBMCs, taken around atezolizumab (anti-PD-L1) treatment. The receptors here all came from a man between 65 and 85 years old with urothelial cancer.

V usage is TRBV10-2 and J usage is TRBJ1-5; 7 bases align to TRBD1. Germline values: CDR1 WSHSY, CDR2 SAAADI. This CDR3 has 14 residues. Losses at the gene ends were 6 bases for V and 4 bases for J; bases not matched to a gene: 6. The CDR3, as DNA: TGCGCCAGCAGAAAAACGGGACAGAATCAGCCCCAGCATTTT. Encoded protein: CASRKTGQNQPQHF.

This rearrangement joins TRBV7-3 to TRBJ2-3, with D possibly TRBD1 on 6 matching bases. CDR1 and CDR2 (germline): SGHTA, FQGTGA. V dropped 5 bases and J dropped 4 bases, with 13 bases sitting between them. The CDR3 has 14 residues. Here the CDR3 DNA reads TGTGCCAGCAGCGCCACAGGGAGCCCAGATACGCAGTATTTT. As protein: CASSATGSPDTQYF.

V is TRBV2 and J is TRBJ1-2, with TRBD1 identical over 7 bases. The V gene's germline CDR1 is SNHLY and CDR2 FYNNEI. This CDR3 is 13 amino acids long. With 1 base clipped from V and 8 bases from J, the junction kept 4 bases outside the gene matches. CDR3 coding DNA: TGTGCCAGCAGTGAAGATAGGGGGCGCGGCTACACCTTC. Its translation is CASSEDRGRGYTF.

The rearrangement joins TRBV30 to TRBJ1-5, with 7 bases that match TRBD1. The CDR3 length is 15 residues. The germline V gene encodes CDR1 GTSNPN and CDR2 SVGIG (reference sequence). The trim removed 3 bases at V and 7 bases at J, leaving 12 bases unmatched. The CDR3 sequence: CAWSSGQWVGQPQHF. DNA of the CDR3: TGTGCCTGGAGCTCGGGACAGTGGGTAGGGCAGCCCCAGCATTTT.

This clone was detected only a few times. The gene calls are TRBV5-4 and TRBJ2-1; D gene unclear. This CDR3 contains 13 residues. Trimming took 5 bases from V and 8 from J, leaving 14 bases between them. Germline loops: CDR1 SGHNT, CDR2 YYREEE (reference sequence). The CDR3 region is CASSPGRVDEQFF. Here the CDR3 DNA reads TGTGCCAGCAGTCCGGGTCGTGTGGATGAGCAGTTCTTC.

This chain's CDR3 is CASSAGGAAGSNEQYF. DNA of the CDR3: TGTGCCAGCAGCGCGGGGGGCGCAGCGGGATCTAACGAGCAGTACTTC. The V call is TRBV4-2, the J call TRBJ2-7; 8 bases are shared with TRBD2. The CDR3 covers 16 residues. Per germline, CDR1 LGHNA and CDR2 YNFKEQ. The V segment lost 5 bases and the J segment 5 bases; nucleotides outside the gene matches: 14.

There are a few counts of this clone. The chain combines TRBV10-3 with TRBJ1-4; the match to TRBD1 covers 7 bases. Losses at the gene ends were 2 bases for V and 8 bases for J; bases not matched to a gene: 5. Germline-derived CDR1 and CDR2 are ENHRY and SYGVKD. The CDR3 runs to 14 residues. CDR3 sequence (DNA): TGTGCCATCAGTGAGGAAGGGGGCGGAGAAAAACTGTTTTTT. As protein: CAISEEGGGEKLFF.

The V call is TRBV2, the J call TRBJ2-2; D gene ambiguous. The DNA end favors TRBJ1-3, so the J call may be wrong. CDR3 length equals 15 residues. Germline-derived CDR1 and CDR2 are SNHLY and FYNNEI. The CDR3 DNA reads as TGTGCCAGCAGTCCGGGTCGTCTCTCTGGAAACACCATATATTTT. Translating gives CASSPGRLSGNTIYF.

The genes are TRBV7-6 and TRBJ2-7, with 8 bases matching TRBD1. J gave up 4 bases and V 5 bases, and 4 bases lay outside the gene matches. This CDR3 contains 13 residues. Per the germline V gene, CDR1 is SGHVS and CDR2 is FNYEAQ. The CDR3 region has the DNA TGTGCCAGCAGCCCACGACAGGGGTACGAGCAGTACTTC. This codes for CASSPRQGYEQYF.

The chain uses TRBV4-1 and TRBJ2-1, with D tentatively TRBD1 (5 bases). Trimming shortened V by 0 bases and J by 0 bases, and 15 bases separated the two germline ends. Germline V gives CDR1 MGHRA, CDR2 YSYEKL. The CDR3 runs 18 residues. The CDR3 region has the DNA TGCGCCAGCAGCCAAGAGCTAAGGGGCGTAAGCTCCTACAATGAGCAGTTCTTC. It encodes CASSQELRGVSSYNEQFF.

CDR3 DNA: TGTGCCAGCAGCTTGCAGGGTGGACAGCCCCAGCATTTT. This sequence encodes CASSLQGGQPQHF. The chain uses TRBV7-8 and TRBJ1-5, with D possibly matching TRBD1 (5 bases). This CDR3 region has 13 residues. V lost 3 bases and J lost 7, with 10 bases in between. The germline gives CDR1 SGHVS, CDR2 FQNEAQ. Variable domain in full (rest from reference TRBV7-8 and TRBJ1-5): GAGVSQSPRYKVAKRGQDVALRCDPISGHVSLFWYQQALGQGPEFLTYFQNEAQLDKSGLPSDRFFAERPEGSVSTLKIQRTQQEDSAVYLCASSLQGGQPQHFGDGTRLSIL.

J is TRBJ2-3 and V is TRBV6-5; maybe TRBD1 (5 bases). The V and J ends lost 4 bases and 5 bases respectively, with 10 bases between them. Per the germline V gene, CDR1 is MNHEY and CDR2 is SVGAGI. This CDR3 spans 13 amino acids. Here the CDR3 reads CASSLGREDTQYF. In DNA form, the CDR3 reads TGTGCCAGCAGTTTAGGCAGGGAAGATACGCAGTATTTT.

V gene TRBV9 combines with J gene TRBJ2-1; TRBD2 aligns across 16 bases. Germline assignment: CDR1 SGDLS and CDR2 YYNGEE. The CDR3 is 17 residues long. Trimming at V came to 4 bases and at J to 2 bases, leaving 3 bases not matched to a gene. The CDR3 loop reads CASSPGTSGGAYNEQFF. The DNA of the CDR3 is TGTGCCAGCAGCCCGGGGACTAGCGGGGGGGCCTACAATGAGCAGTTCTTC.

The chain combines TRBV30 with TRBJ2-2, with D uncertain. The germline V gene has CDR1 GTSNPN and CDR2 SVGIG (reference sequence). The CDR3 is 11 amino acids. Deletions cut 8 bases from V and 7 bases from J, with 11 bases between. In DNA, the CDR3 is TGTGCCGGTAACAGAGACGGGGAGCTGTTTTTT. Residues: CAGNRDGELFF. Complete variable domain (other parts from reference TRBV30 and TRBJ2-2): SQTIHQWPATLVQPVGSPLSLECTVEGTSNPNLYWYRQAAGRGLQLLFYSVGIGQISSEVPQNLSASRPQDRQFILSSKKLLLSDSGFYLCAGNRDGELFFGEGSRLTVL.

The J gene is TRBJ2-1, the V gene TRBV27; a possible D gene is TRBD2 (5 bases). The CDR3 has 15 residues. The V gene's germline CDR1 is MNHEY and CDR2 SMNVEV (reference sequence). Trimming pared 4 bases from V and 0 bases from J, leaving 10 bases between. The CDR3 coding sequence is TGTGCCAGCAGTTCGCGGGCAGGCTCCTACAATGAGCAGTTCTTC. As protein: CASSSRAGSYNEQFF.

The chain links TRBV7-6 to TRBJ2-3; TRBD2 might be the D (5 bases). The CDR3 loop spans 15 amino acids. Germline V gives CDR1 SGHVS, CDR2 FNYEAQ. Trimming pared 5 bases from V and 3 bases from J, leaving 15 bases between. The chain's CDR3 is CASSLTPLVTDTQYF. As DNA, the CDR3 is TGTGCCAGCAGCCTCACCCCACTAGTGACAGATACGCAGTATTTT.

The count of this clone is one. The rearrangement joins TRBV5-4 to TRBJ2-3; TRBD2 matches 7 bases. There are 18 residues in the CDR3. Trimming at V came to 0 bases and at J to 1 base, leaving 11 bases not matched to a gene. Germline values: CDR1 SGHNT, CDR2 YYREEE (reference sequence). CDR3 in amino acids: CASSLGTDGGFGTDTQYF. As DNA, the CDR3 is TGTGCCAGCAGCTTGGGTACGGACGGGGGGTTTGGCACAGATACGCAGTATTTT.